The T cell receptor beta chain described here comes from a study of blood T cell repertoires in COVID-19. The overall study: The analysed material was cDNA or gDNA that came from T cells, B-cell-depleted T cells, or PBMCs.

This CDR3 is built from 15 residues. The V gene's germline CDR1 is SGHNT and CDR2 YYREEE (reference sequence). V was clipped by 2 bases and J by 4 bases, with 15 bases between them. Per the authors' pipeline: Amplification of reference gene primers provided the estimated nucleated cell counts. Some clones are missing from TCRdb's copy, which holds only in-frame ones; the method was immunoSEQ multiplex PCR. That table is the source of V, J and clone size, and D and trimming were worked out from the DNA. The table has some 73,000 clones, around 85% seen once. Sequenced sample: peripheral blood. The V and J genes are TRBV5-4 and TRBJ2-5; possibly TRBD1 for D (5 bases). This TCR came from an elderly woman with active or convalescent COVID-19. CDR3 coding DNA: TGTGCCAGCAGCTTTGGGGCAAGGGTGGGAGAGACCCAGTACTTC. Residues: CASSFGARVGETQYF.